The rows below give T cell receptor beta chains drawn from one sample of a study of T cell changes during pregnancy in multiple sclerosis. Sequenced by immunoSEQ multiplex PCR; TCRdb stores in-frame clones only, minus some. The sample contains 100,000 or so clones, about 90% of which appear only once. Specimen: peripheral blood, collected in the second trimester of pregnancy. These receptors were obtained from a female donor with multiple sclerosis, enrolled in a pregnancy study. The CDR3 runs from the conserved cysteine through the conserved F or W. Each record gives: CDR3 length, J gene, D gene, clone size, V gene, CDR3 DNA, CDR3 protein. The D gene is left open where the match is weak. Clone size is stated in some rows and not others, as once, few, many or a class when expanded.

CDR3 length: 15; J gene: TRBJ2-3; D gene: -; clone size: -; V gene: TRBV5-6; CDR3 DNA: TGTGCCAGCAGCTTCCCAGACTCAAGCACAGATACGCAGTATTTT; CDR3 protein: CASSFPDSSTDTQYF
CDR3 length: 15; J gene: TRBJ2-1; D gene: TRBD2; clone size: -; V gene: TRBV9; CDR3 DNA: TGTGCCAGCAGCGTAGCTAGCGGGAGAACTAATGAGCAGTTCTTC; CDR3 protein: CASSVASGRTNEQFF
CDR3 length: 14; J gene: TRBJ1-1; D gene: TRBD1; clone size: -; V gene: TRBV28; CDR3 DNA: TGTGCCAGCACCAGTCCGACAGGGGAGCCTGAAGCTTTCTTT; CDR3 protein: CASTSPTGEPEAFF
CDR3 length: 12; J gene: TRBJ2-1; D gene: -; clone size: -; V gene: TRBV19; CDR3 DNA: TGTGCCAGTAGTATAATGAGTAATGAGCAGTTCTTC; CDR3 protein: CASSIMSNEQFF
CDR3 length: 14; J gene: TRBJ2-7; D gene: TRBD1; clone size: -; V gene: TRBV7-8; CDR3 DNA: TGTGCCAGCAGCCCGCGACAGGGACCATACGAGCAGTACTTC; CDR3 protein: CASSPRQGPYEQYF
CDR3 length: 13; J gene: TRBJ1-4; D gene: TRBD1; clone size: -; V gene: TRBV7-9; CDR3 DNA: TGTGCCAGCAGCTTGAGGACAGGGGAAAAACTGTTTTTT; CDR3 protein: CASSLRTGEKLFF
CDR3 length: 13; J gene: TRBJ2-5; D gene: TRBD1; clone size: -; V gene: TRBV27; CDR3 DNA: TGTGCCAGCAGTGGACAGGGCTTACAGACCCAGTACTTC; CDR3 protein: CASSGQGLQTQYF
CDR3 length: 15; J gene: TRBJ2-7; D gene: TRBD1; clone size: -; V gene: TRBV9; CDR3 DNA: TGTGCCAGCAGCGTAGATCCGGGACAGGGGGTCGAGCAGTACTTC; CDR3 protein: CASSVDPGQGVEQYF
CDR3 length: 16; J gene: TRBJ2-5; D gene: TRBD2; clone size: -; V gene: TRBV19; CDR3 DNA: TGTGCCAGTAGTATAGGTTTAGCGGGAGTCCAAGAGACCCAGTACTTC; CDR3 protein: CASSIGLAGVQETQYF
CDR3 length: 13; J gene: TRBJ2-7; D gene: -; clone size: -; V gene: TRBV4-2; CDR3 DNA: TGTGCCAGCAGCGAACTACCCAACTACGAGCAGTACTTC; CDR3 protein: CASSELPNYEQYF
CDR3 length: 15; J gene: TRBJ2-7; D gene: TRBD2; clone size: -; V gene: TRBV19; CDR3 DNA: TGTGCCAGTAGTACCAACCTAGCGGGTGGTGCCGAGCAGTACTTC; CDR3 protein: CASSTNLAGGAEQYF
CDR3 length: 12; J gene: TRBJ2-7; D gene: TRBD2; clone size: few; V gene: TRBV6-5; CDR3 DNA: TGTGCCAGCAGTCCGCCCGCGGGGGGGCAGTACTTC; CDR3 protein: CASSPPAGGQYF
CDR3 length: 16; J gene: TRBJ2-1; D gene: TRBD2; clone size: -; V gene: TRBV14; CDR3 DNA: TGTGCCAGCAGCCAGGCCGCTAGCGGGAGGGCACCCTGGCAGTTCTTC; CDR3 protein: CASSQAASGRAPWQFF
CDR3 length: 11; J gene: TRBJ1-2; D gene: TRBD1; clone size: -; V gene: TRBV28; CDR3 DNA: TGTGCCAGCAGTTCGGACAGGCCCTACACCTTC; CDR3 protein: CASSSDRPYTF
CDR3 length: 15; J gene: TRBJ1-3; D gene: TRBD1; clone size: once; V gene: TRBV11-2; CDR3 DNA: TGTGCCAGCAGCTTGGACAGGGCCCCTGGAAACACCATATATTTT; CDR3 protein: CASSLDRAPGNTIYF
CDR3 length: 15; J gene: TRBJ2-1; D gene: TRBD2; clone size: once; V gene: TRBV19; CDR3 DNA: TGTGCCAGTAGTATGAGCGGGAGGGCCCGGAATGAGCAGTTCTTC; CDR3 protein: CASSMSGRARNEQFF
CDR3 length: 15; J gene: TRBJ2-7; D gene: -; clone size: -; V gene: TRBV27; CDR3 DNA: TGTGCCAGCAGTCCCCAGACGCAGGGAGGCTACGAGCAGTACTTC; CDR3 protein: CASSPQTQGGYEQYF
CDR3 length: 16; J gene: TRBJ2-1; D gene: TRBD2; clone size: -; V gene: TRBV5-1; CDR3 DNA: TGCGCCAGCAGCCTCCTGACTAGCGTCTCCTACAATGAGCAGTTCTTC; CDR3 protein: CASSLLTSVSYNEQFF
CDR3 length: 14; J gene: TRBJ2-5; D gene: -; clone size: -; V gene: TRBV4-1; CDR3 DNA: TGCGCCAGCAGCCAAGATCCGGGGAGAGAGACCCAGTACTTC; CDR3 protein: CASSQDPGRETQYF
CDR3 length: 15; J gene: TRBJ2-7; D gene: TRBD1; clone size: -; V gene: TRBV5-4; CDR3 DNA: TGTGCCAGCAGCCCCGGGACAGGGTTTAGTTACGAGCAGTACTTC; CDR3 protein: CASSPGTGFSYEQYF
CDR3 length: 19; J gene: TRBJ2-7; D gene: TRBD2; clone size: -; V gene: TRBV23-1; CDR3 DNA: TGCGCCAGCAGTCAAGGCCGGGACTTCCGGCTGGCGGGGGCCTACGAGCAGTACTTC; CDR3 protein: CASSQGRDFRLAGAYEQYF
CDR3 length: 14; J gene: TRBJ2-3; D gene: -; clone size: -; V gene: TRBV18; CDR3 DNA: TGTGCCAGCTCACCGGTTACTAGCACAGATACGCAGTATTTT; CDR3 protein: CASSPVTSTDTQYF
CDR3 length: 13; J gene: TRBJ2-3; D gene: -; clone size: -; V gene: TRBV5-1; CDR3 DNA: TGCGCCAGCAGCTCTACAGGTACAGATACGCAGTATTTT; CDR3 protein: CASSSTGTDTQYF
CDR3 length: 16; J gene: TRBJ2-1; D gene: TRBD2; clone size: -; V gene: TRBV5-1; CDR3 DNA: TGCGCCAGCAGCTTGTTAGCTAGCGGGAGTATCAGTGAGCAGTTCTTC; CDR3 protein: CASSLLASGSISEQFF
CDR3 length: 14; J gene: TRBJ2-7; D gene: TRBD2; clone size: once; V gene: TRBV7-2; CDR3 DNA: TGTGCCAGCAGTTCTAGCGGGGGTACCTACGAGCAGTACTTC; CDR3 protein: CASSSSGGTYEQYF
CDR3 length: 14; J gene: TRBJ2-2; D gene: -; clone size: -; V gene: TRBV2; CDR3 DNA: TGTGCCAGCAAATCAGGGGCCGGCACCGGGGAGCTGTTTTTT; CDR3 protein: CASKSGAGTGELFF
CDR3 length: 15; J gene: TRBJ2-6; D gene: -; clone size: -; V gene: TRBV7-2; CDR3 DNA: TGTGCCAGCAGCCCCACAGGTACGAGGGCCAACGTCCTGACTTTC; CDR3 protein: CASSPTGTRANVLTF
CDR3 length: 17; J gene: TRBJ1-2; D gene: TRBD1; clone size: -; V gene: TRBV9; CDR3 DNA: TGTGCCAGCAGCCCACCTCGGCGGACAGGGACTCTCTATGGCTACACCTTC; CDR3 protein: CASSPPRRTGTLYGYTF
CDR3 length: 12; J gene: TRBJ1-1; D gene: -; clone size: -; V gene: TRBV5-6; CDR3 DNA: TGTGCCAGCAGCTTGGCTCTCGGGGAAGCTTTCTTT; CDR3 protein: CASSLALGEAFF
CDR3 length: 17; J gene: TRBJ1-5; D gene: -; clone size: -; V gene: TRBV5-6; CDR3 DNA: TGTGCCAGCAGCTTGACGGCAGGGACTTATAGCAATCAGCCCCAGCATTTT; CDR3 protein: CASSLTAGTYSNQPQHF
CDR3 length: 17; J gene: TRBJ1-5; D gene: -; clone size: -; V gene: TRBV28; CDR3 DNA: TGTGCCAGCAGTTTGTTGGGAGGGGAAAAGGGCAATCAGCCCCAGCATTTT; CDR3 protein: CASSLLGGEKGNQPQHF
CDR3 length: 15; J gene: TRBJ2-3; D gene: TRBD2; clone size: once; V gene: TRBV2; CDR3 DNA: TGTGCCAGCAGTGAGGGACTAGCTCGTGGAGATACGCAGTATTTT; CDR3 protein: CASSEGLARGDTQYF
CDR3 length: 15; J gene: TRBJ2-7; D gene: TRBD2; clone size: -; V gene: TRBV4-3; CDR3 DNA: TGCGCCAGCAGCCAAGGACTAGCGGGGACCTACGAGCAGTACTTC; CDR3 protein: CASSQGLAGTYEQYF
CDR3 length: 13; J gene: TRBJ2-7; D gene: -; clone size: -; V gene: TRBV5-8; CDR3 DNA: TGTGCCAGCAGCAGAACAGGTACCTACGAGCAGTACTTC; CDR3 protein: CASSRTGTYEQYF
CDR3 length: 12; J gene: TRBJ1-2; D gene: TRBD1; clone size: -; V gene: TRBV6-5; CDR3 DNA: TGTGCCAGCAGACAGGGGGGCTATGGCTACACCTTC; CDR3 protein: CASRQGGYGYTF
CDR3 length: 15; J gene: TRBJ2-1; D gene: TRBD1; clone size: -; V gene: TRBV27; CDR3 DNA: TGTGCCAGCAGTTCCCAGGGGGCCTTTAACAATGAGCAGTTCTTC; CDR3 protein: CASSSQGAFNNEQFF
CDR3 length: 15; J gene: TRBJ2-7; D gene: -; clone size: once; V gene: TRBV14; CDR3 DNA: TGTGCCAGCAGCCAAGACCCCCCAGGGAGGTACGAGCAGTACTTC; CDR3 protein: CASSQDPPGRYEQYF
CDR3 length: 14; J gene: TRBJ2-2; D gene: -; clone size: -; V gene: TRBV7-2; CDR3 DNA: TGTGCCAGCAGCTTAGGCGGGAACACCGGGGAGCTGTTTTTT; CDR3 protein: CASSLGGNTGELFF
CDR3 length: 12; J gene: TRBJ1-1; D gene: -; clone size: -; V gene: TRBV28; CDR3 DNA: TGTGCCAGCAGACCAGGGCCAGGGGAAGCTTTCTTT; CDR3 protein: CASRPGPGEAFF
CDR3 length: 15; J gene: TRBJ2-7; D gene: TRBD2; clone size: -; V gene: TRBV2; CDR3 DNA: TGTGCCAGCAGTTTCGGACTAGCGATTTCCTACGAGCAGTACTTC; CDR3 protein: CASSFGLAISYEQYF
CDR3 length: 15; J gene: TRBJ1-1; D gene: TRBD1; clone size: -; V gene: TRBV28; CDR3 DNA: TGTGCCAGCAGGCCACTATCCGGACAGGGGATCAGAGCTTTCTTT; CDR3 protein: CASRPLSGQGIRAFF
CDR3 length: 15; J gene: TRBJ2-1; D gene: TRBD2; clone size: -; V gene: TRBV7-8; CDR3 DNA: TGTGCCAGCAGATTAGGGGGACTAGCAACCCCCGAGGGGTTCTTC; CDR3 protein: CASRLGGLATPEGFF
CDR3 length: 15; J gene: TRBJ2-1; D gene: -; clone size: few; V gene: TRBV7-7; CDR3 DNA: TGTGCTAGCAGCTTACTAGGGGCCTCCTACAATGAGCAGTTCTTC; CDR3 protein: CASSLLGASYNEQFF
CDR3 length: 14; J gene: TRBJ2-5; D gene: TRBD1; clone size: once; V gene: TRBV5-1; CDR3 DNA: TGCGCCAGCAGCCTCAGGGGGCAGGGTGAGACCCAGTACTTC; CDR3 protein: CASSLRGQGETQYF
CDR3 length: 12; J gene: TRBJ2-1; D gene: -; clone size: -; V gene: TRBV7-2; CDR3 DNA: TGTGCCAGCAGCAACCGGTACAATGAGCAGTTCTTC; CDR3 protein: CASSNRYNEQFF
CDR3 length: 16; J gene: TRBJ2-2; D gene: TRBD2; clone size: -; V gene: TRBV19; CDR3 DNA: TGTGCCAGTAGTATCGTAGCGGGAGTCTACACCGGGGAGCTGTTTTTT; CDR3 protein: CASSIVAGVYTGELFF
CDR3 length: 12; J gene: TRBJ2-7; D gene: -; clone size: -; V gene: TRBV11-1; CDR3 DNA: TGTGCCAGCAGCTTACAGGGTTACGAGCAGTACTTC; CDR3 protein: CASSLQGYEQYF
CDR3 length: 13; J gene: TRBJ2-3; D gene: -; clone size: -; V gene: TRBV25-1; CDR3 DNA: TGTGCCAGCAGTGTCCAGGGTCAAGATACGCAGTATTTT; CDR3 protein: CASSVQGQDTQYF
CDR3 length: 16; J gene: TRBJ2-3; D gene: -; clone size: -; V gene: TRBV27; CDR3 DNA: TGTGCCAGCAGTTTTCAGCAGGGGCCTAGCACAGATACGCAGTATTTT; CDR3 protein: CASSFQQGPSTDTQYF
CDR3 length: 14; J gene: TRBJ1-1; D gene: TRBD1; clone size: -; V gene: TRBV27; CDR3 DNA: TGTGCCAGCAGTTTACGGGGACAGGGGGGTCAAGCTTTCTTT; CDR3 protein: CASSLRGQGGQAFF
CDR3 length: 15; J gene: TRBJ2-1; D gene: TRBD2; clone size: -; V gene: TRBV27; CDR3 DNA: TGTGCCAGCAGTCCACTAGCGGGAAGTGGCAATGAGCAGTTCTTC; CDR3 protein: CASSPLAGSGNEQFF
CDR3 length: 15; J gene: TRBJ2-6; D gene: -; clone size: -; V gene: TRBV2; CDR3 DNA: TGTGCCAGCAGTATGGGGGCACCTGGGGCCAACGTCCTGACTTTC; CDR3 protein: CASSMGAPGANVLTF
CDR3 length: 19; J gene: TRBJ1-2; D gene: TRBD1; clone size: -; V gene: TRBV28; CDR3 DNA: TGTGCCAGCAGTTTGCTTTCATTCTCAGGGACAGGGGGCATCTATGGCTACACCTTC; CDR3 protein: CASSLLSFSGTGGIYGYTF